What follows is one TCR beta chain and its context. Its cognate antigen is unknown. The data originate from a study of T cell responses to AZD1222 COVID-19 vaccine. Whole-study context: Whether given at about 4 or about 12 weeks, second doses were pooled. Overall study findings and caveats: Without day 14 samples, only post-peak T cell repertoires were studied. Dominant CD4 TCR responses targeted spike regions 160-218 and 743-854. Unmutated variant regions are reportedly the target of nearly half of TCRs that are spike-specific.

The CDR3 extends over 16 amino acids. V shed 3 bases and J shed 0 bases, with 13 bases lying between them. Germline V gene data show CDR1 as LGHNT and CDR2 as FRNRAP. Measured with immunoSEQ multiplex PCR; TCRdb has only the in-frame clones, and not every one. The data contain about 150,000 clones, around 89% of them seen just once; the ten biggest clones take up less than 15%. The origin of this receptor is an adult in good health. The chain joins TRBV12-5 to TRBJ2-3; no clear D gene. The sample was peripheral blood, taken on day 0 of AZD1222 vaccination. In DNA, the CDR3 is TGTGCTAGTGGTTTCGGAAGGGTTACTAGCACAGATACGCAGTATTTT. Translation: CASGFGRVTSTDTQYF.